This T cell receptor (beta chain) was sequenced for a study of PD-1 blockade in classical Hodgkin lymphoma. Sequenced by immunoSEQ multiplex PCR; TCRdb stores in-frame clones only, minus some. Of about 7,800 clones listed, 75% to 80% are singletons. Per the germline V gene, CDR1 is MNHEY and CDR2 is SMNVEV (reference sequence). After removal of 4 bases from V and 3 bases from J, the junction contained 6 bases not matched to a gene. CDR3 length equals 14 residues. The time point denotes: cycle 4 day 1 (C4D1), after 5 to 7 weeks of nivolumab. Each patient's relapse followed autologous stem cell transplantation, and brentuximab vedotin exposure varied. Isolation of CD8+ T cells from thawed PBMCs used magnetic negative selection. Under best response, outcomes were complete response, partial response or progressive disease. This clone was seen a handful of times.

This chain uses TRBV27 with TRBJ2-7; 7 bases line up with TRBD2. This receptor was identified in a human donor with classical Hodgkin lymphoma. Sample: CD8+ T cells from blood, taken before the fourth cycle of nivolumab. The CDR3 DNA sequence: TGTGCCAGCAGTTGGGCAGGGAGGGACTACGAGCAGTACTTC. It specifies CASSWAGRDYEQYF.